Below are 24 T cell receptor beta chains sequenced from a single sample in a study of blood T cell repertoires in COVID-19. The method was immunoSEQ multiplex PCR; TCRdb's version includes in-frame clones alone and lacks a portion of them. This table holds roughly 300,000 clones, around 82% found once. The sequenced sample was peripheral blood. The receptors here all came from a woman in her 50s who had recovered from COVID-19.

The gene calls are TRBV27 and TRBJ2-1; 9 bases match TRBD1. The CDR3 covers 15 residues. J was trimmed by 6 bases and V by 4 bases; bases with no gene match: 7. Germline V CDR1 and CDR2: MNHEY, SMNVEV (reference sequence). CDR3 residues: CASSSQGAGINEQFF. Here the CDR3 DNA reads TGTGCCAGCAGTTCACAGGGGGCGGGTATCAATGAGCAGTTCTTC.

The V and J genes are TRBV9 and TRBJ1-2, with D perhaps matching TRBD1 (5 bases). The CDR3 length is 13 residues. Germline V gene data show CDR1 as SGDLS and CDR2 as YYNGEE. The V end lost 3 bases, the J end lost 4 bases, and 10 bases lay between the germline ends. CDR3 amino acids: CASSEGQGYGYTF. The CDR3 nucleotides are TGTGCCAGCAGCGAGGGGCAGGGCTATGGCTACACCTTC.

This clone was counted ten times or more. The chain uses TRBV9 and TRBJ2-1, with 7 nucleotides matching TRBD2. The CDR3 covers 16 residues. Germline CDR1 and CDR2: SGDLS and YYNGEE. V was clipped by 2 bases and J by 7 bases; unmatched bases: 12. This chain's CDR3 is CASSVSGIGTWNEQFF. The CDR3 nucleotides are TGTGCCAGCAGCGTCAGCGGGATAGGGACGTGGAATGAGCAGTTCTTC.

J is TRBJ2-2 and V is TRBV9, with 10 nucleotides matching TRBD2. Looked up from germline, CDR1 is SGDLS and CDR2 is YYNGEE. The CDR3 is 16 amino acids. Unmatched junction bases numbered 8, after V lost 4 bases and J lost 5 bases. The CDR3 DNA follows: TGTGCCAGCAGCACCACAGCGGGGGGGTGGACCGGGGAGCTGTTTTTT. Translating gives CASSTTAGGWTGELFF.

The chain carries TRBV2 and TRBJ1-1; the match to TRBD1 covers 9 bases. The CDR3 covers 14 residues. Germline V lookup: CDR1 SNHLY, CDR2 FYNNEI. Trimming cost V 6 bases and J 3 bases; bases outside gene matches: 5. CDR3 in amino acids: CASSPQGADTEAFF. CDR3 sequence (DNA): TGTGCCAGCAGCCCACAGGGGGCGGACACTGAAGCTTTCTTT.

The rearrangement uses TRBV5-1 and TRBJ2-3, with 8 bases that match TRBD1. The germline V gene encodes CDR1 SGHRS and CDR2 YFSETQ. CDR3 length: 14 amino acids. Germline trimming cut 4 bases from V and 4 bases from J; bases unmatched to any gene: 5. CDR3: CASSEDRAADTQYF. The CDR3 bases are TGCGCCAGCAGCGAGGACAGGGCGGCAGATACGCAGTATTTT.

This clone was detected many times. The CDR3 loop reads CASSISGGASEQFF. CDR3 DNA sequence: TGCGCCAGCAGCATTAGCGGGGGGGCCAGCGAGCAGTTCTTC. This rearrangement joins TRBV5-1 to TRBJ2-1; TRBD2 aligns across 11 bases. CDR3 length: 14 residues. CDR1 and CDR2 from the germline V gene are SGHRS and YFSETQ. V was clipped by 4 bases and J by 10 bases; unmatched bases: 7.

CDR3 DNA: TGTGCCAGCAGCGTGAGGGGGTATTCACCCCTCCACTTT. Translating it yields CASSVRGYSPLHF. V usage is TRBV9 and J usage is TRBJ1-6, with D perhaps matching TRBD1 (6 bases). Germline V gene sequence: CDR1 SGDLS, CDR2 YYNGEE. The CDR3 consists of 13 residues. Trimming pared 2 bases from V and 8 bases from J, leaving 8 bases between.

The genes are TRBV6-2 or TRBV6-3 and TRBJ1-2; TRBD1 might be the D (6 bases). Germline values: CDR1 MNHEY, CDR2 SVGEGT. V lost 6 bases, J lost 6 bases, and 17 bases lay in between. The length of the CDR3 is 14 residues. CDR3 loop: CASSAPGRGNGYTF. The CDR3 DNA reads TGTGCCAGCAGCGCCCCGGGGAGGGGGAATGGCTACACCTTC.

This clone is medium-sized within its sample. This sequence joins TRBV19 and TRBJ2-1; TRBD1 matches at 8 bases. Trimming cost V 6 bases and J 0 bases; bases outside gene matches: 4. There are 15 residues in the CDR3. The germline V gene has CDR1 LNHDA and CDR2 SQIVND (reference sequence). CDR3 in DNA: TGTGCCAGTAGAAAAACAGGGGGCTCCTACAATGAGCAGTTCTTC. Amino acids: CASRKTGGSYNEQFF.

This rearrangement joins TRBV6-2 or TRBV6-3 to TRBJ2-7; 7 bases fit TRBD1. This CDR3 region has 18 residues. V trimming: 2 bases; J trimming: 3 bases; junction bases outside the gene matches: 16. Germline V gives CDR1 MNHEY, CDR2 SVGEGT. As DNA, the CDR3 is TGTGCCAGCAGTTACCCTCAGGGGGTTCTTTCGGCCTACTACGAGCAGTACTTC. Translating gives CASSYPQGVLSAYYEQYF.

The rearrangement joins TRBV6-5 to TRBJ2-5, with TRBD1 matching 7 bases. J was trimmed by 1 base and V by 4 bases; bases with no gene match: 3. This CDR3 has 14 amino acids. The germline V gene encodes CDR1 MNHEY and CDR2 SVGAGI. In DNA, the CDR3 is TGTGCCAGCAGTTTGCAGGGGGTCCAAGAGACCCAGTACTTC. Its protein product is CASSLQGVQETQYF.

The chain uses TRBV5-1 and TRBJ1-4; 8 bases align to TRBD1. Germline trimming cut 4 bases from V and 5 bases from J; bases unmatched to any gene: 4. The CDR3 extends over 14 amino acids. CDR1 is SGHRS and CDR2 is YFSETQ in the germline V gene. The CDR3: CASSPGQENEKLFF. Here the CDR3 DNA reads TGCGCCAGCAGCCCGGGACAGGAAAATGAAAAACTGTTTTTT.

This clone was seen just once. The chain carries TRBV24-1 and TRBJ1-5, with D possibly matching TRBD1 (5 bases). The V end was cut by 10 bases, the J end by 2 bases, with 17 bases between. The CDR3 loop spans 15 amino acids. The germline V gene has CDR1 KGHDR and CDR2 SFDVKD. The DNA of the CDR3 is TGTGCCACAGCCGGGGGTGGAGAGGGCAATCAGCCCCAGCATTTT. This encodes CATAGGGEGNQPQHF.

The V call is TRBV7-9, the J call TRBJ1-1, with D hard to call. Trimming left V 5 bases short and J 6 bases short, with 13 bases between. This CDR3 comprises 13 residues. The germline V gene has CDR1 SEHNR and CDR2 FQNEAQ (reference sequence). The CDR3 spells CASSPDSDSEAFF. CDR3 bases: TGTGCCAGCAGCCCCGATTCGGACTCTGAAGCTTTCTTT.

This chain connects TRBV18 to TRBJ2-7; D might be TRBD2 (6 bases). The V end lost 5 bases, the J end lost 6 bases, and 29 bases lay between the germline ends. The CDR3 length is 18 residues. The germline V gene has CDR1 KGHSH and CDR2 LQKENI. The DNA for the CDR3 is TGTGCCAGCTCAGGGGGACGGACCGCCGTGACTAGAGAGGGCGAGCAGTACTTC. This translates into CASSGGRTAVTREGEQYF.

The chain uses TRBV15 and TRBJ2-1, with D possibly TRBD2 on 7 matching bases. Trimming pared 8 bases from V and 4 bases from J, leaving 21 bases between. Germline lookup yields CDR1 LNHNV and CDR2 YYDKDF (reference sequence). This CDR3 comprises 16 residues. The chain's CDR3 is CATQPVGGGTYNEQFF. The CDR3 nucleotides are TGTGCCACCCAACCGGTTGGGGGAGGGACATACAATGAGCAGTTCTTC.

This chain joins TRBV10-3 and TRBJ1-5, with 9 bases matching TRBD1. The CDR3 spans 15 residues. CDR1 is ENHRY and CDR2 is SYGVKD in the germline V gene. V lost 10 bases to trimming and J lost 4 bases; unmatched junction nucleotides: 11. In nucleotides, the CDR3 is TGTGCCACCCGGGACAGGGAATTAGGAAATCAGCCCCAGCATTTT. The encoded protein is CATRDRELGNQPQHF.

This CDR3 reads CASSYAASGDSYEQYF. CDR3 DNA sequence: TGTGCCAGCAGTTACGCCGCTAGCGGGGACTCCTACGAGCAGTACTTC. The rearrangement links TRBV6-5 to TRBJ2-7; TRBD2 agrees at 9 bases. Germline V gene data show CDR1 as MNHEY and CDR2 as SVGAGI. The CDR3 contains 16 residues. With V trimmed by 2 bases and J by 0 bases, 5 bases remained unmatched.

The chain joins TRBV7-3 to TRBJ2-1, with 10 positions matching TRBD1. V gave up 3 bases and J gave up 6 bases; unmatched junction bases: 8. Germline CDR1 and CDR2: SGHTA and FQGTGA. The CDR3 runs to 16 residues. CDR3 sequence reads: CASSFGDRGRGNEQFF. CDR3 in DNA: TGTGCCAGCAGCTTTGGGGACAGGGGAAGAGGCAATGAGCAGTTCTTC.

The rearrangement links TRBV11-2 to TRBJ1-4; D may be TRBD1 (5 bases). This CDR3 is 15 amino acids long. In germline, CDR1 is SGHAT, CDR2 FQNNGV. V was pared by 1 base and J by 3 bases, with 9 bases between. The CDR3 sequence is CASSLGGGPNEKLFF. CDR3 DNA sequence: TGTGCCAGCAGCTTAGGCGGGGGACCTAATGAAAAACTGTTTTTT.

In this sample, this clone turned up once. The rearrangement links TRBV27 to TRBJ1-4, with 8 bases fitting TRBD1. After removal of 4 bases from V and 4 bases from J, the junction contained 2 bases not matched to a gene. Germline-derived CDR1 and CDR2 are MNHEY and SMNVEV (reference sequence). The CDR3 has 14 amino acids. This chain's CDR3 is CASSSTGVNEKLFF. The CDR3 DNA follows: TGTGCCAGCAGTTCGACAGGGGTTAATGAAAAACTGTTTTTT.

The CDR3 protein is CASSQFWAGAYEQYF. Written as DNA, the CDR3 is TGTGCCAGCAGCCAATTCTGGGCGGGAGCCTACGAGCAGTACTTC. This chain uses TRBV4-2 with TRBJ2-7; TRBD2 matches 7 bases. The length of the CDR3 is 15 residues. The V and J ends lost 2 bases and 2 bases, in that order; junction bases with no gene match: 6. Per the germline V gene, CDR1 is LGHNA and CDR2 is YNFKEQ.

CDR3 DNA: TGTGCCAGCAGTTTTCCGGGACAGGGGGCTTACGGGGAGCTGTTTTTT. The encoded protein is CASSFPGQGAYGELFF. This rearrangement joins TRBV27 to TRBJ2-2, with 12 nucleotides matching TRBD1. CDR1 MNHEY and CDR2 SMNVEV come from the germline V gene (reference sequence). The CDR3 extends over 16 amino acids. V dropped 3 bases and J dropped 7; count of bases not matched to a gene: 6.